Listed below are T cell receptor beta chains from one sample, sequenced in a study of T cell changes during pregnancy in multiple sclerosis. The repertoire was sequenced with immunoSEQ multiplex PCR; TCRdb's copy has only in-frame clones and lacks some. Of some 77,000 clones in the sample, roughly 92% were seen once. This specimen was CD4+ T cells from peripheral blood mononuclear cells, taken before pregnancy. The receptors were gathered from a female donor with multiple sclerosis, enrolled in a pregnancy study. Each CDR3 is given with its conserved first and last residue. A D gene is named only where the DNA matches it firmly. Size tells how often a clone was seen (once, few, many) or the class of an expanded clone, and some rows leave it out.

>TRBV2|TRBJ1-2|-|-|13
TGTGCCAGCAGTGAAGTTGGCCGTTATGGCTACACCTTC
CASSEVGRYGYTF
>TRBV7-2|TRBJ2-5|-|TRBD2|17
TGTGCCAGCAGCGCCCTCGGACTAGCGGGGGGCCAAGAGACCCAGTACTTC
CASSALGLAGGQETQYF
>TRBV28|TRBJ1-1|few|TRBD1|13
TGTGCCAGCAGCGGACAGGGGATCACTGAAGCTTTCTTT
CASSGQGITEAFF
>TRBV30|TRBJ2-2|-|TRBD2|14
TGTGCCTGGACCCGACTAGCGACCACCGGGGAGCTGTTTTTT
CAWTRLATTGELFF
>TRBV13|TRBJ2-7|-|TRBD1|16
TGTGCCAGCAGCCCACGACGGGACAGGGGGGACTACGAGCAGTACTTC
CASSPRRDRGDYEQYF
>TRBV7-3|TRBJ2-1|-|-|17
TGTGCCAGCAGCTCCATCGGACCCAGAGGGCCCTACAATGAGCAGTTCTTC
CASSSIGPRGPYNEQFF
>TRBV11-2|TRBJ1-1|-|TRBD1|15
TGTGCCAGCAGCCTCGGGACAGGGAGCCCCACTGAAGCTTTCTTT
CASSLGTGSPTEAFF
>TRBV6-5|TRBJ2-3|-|TRBD2|14
TGTGCCAGCAGGAGCGGGAGGGGCACAGATACGCAGTATTTT
CASRSGRGTDTQYF
>TRBV7-2|TRBJ2-7|-|TRBD2|17
TGTGCCAGCAGCCCTCGTCCATTGAGCGGGACCTTCTACGAGCAGTACTTC
CASSPRPLSGTFYEQYF
>TRBV28|TRBJ2-1|-|TRBD1|14
TGTGCCAGCAGTTCAGGGGGCTCCTACAATGAGCAGTTCTTC
CASSSGGSYNEQFF
>TRBV7-3|TRBJ2-3|-|-|16
TGTGCCAGCAGCTCCTTAGCGGGCGGGGGCCCAGATACGCAGTATTTT
CASSSLAGGGPDTQYF
>TRBV10-3|TRBJ2-2|-|-|15
TGTGCCATCAGTGAGTTTCAGGGAAACACCGGGGAGCTGTTTTTT
CAISEFQGNTGELFF
>TRBV6-1|TRBJ1-2|-|TRBD1|15
TGTGCCAGCAGTGACCTCCTAACAGGGGTTAGTGGCTACACCTTC
CASSDLLTGVSGYTF
>TRBV27|TRBJ2-1|-|-|14
TGTGCCAGCAGTTTATCACGGGCCTACAATGAGCAGTTCTTC
CASSLSRAYNEQFF
>TRBV10-3|TRBJ1-2|-|TRBD1|17
TGTGCCATCCGCCCCGACAGGGGGCGCACCCCTCGCGATGGCTACACCTTC
CAIRPDRGRTPRDGYTF
>TRBV9|TRBJ1-3|-|-|15
TGTGCCAGCAGCGTCAACTCCTACTCTGGAAACACCATATATTTT
CASSVNSYSGNTIYF
>TRBV11-2|TRBJ2-1|once|TRBD1|16
TGTGCCAGCAGCCCCGACAGGGACCAGTTTTACAATGAGCAGTTCTTC
CASSPDRDQFYNEQFF
>TRBV2|TRBJ1-2|-|-|14
TGTGCCAGCAGCTTGGGACTCGGCAACTATGGCTACACCTTC
CASSLGLGNYGYTF
>TRBV10-3|TRBJ1-3|-|TRBD1|14
TGTGCCATCAGTGAGGGACAGGGGGGAGACACCATATATTTT
CAISEGQGGDTIYF
>TRBV11-2|TRBJ1-5|few|-|13
TGTGCCAGCAGCTTAGGCGAGAATCAGCCCCAGCATTTT
CASSLGENQPQHF
>TRBV7-2|TRBJ1-2|-|-|17
TGTGCCAGCAGCTTAGAAGTGGCGGGGAAGGTCGTCTATGGCTACACCTTC
CASSLEVAGKVVYGYTF
>TRBV30|TRBJ2-7|once|-|11
TGTGCCTGGAGGGCCGAGGGCGAGCAGTACTTC
CAWRAEGEQYF
>TRBV19|TRBJ1-1|many|-|13
TGTGCCAGTAGTCCTACCCAGAACACTGAAGCTTTCTTT
CASSPTQNTEAFF
>TRBV5-5|TRBJ1-2|few|-|14
TGTGCCAGCAGCTTAACCGCAGGGTCCTTCGGCTACACCTTC
CASSLTAGSFGYTF
>TRBV6-5|TRBJ1-3|-|-|15
TGTGCCAGCAGCTCTACCAGGCGCTCTGGAAACACCATATATTTT
CASSSTRRSGNTIYF
>TRBV2|TRBJ1-1|-|TRBD1|15
TGTGCCAGCAGTGAACTAGGACAGGGGGTTACTGAAGCTTTCTTT
CASSELGQGVTEAFF
>TRBV6-1|TRBJ1-1|once|-|14
TGTGCCAGCAGTGAGGGGGGGCTCTGGGCTGAAGCTTTCTTT
CASSEGGLWAEAFF
>TRBV5-1|TRBJ2-7|-|TRBD2|15
TGCGCCAGCAGCTTGGGAACGGGAGGGCCCTACGAGCAGTACTTC
CASSLGTGGPYEQYF
>TRBV15|TRBJ1-6|-|TRBD1|14
TGTGCCACCAGCAGGGACAGGGCGAGCTCACCCCTCCACTTT
CATSRDRASSPLHF
>TRBV10-3|TRBJ2-5|-|TRBD2|17
TGTGCCATCAGTGGGGGGGGCAGCGGGAGTGGCCAAGAGACCCAGTACTTC
CAISGGGSGSGQETQYF
>TRBV5-1|TRBJ2-2|few|TRBD2|15
TGCGCCAGCAACCCCGGGACTAGTCCCGCCGGGGAGCTGTTTTTT
CASNPGTSPAGELFF
>TRBV19|TRBJ2-7|once|-|16
TGTGCCAGTAGTGACCCACCCGGGACATTACTCGGGGAGCAGTACTTC
CASSDPPGTLLGEQYF
>TRBV4-1|TRBJ1-4|once|TRBD1|15
TGCGCCAGCAGCCAGGACGGGACAGGGGGCGAAAAACTGTTTTTT
CASSQDGTGGEKLFF
>TRBV6-1|TRBJ2-3|-|TRBD2|16
TGTGCCAGCAGTGCCGTGACTAGCGGGGGAACAGATACGCAGTATTTT
CASSAVTSGGTDTQYF
>TRBV28|TRBJ2-7|-|TRBD2|15
TGTGCCAGCAGTCTAGCGGGAATCCCTCCCTACGAGCAGTACTTC
CASSLAGIPPYEQYF
>TRBV9|TRBJ2-1|once|TRBD2|15
TGTGCCAGCAGTCCGGGACTAGCGGGGGGGGATGAGCAGTTCTTC
CASSPGLAGGDEQFF
>TRBV5-6|TRBJ1-4|-|TRBD1|16
TGTGCCAGCAGCTCAGGTCAGGACAGGGGGGTTGAAAAACTGTTTTTT
CASSSGQDRGVEKLFF
>TRBV30|TRBJ1-1|-|-|16
TGTGCCTGGAAAAAGGGCAGGGGCTGGATGAACACTGAAGCTTTCTTT
CAWKKGRGWMNTEAFF
>TRBV1|TRBJ2-3|-|-|18
TGCACCAGCAGACGTCCCGGGACTAGCGGGAGCTACCCAGATACGCAGTATTTT
CTSRRPGTSGSYPDTQYF
>TRBV5-4|TRBJ1-6|-|TRBD1|14
TGTGCCAGCAGCTCCGGGACAGGGTCTTCACCCCTCCACTTT
CASSSGTGSSPLHF
>TRBV11-2|TRBJ1-1|-|-|13
TGTGCCAGCAGTACTCCGTTGAACACTGAAGCTTTCTTT
CASSTPLNTEAFF
>TRBV19|TRBJ1-1|-|-|12
TGTGCCAGCCGGGGGTCGAACACTGAAGCTTTCTTT
CASRGSNTEAFF
>TRBV6-1|TRBJ2-7|-|-|15
TGTGCCAGCAGTGAAGTTAGCCTTGCCCCCTACGAGCAGTACTTC
CASSEVSLAPYEQYF
>TRBV19|TRBJ1-1|-|TRBD1|15
TGTGCCAGTAGTCGCGGAACGGACAGGGGGTATCGAGCTTTCTTT
CASSRGTDRGYRAFF
>TRBV15|TRBJ2-4|-|TRBD1|17
TGTGCCACCAGCAAAGAGTTGAGGGGGCGAGCCAAAAACATTCAGTACTTC
CATSKELRGRAKNIQYF
>TRBV7-9|TRBJ2-4|-|TRBD2|15
TGTGCCAGCAGCTTAGTAGCGGGAGGGTCGGACATTCAGTACTTC
CASSLVAGGSDIQYF
>TRBV5-4|TRBJ2-6|-|-|17
TGTGCCAGCACCCCAGGGTCAGGGTTCTCTGGGGCCAACGTCCTGACTTTC
CASTPGSGFSGANVLTF
>TRBV6-6|TRBJ1-5|-|-|11
TGTGCCAGCGGCCGGGATCAGCCCCAGCATTTT
CASGRDQPQHF
>TRBV6-1|TRBJ2-7|-|TRBD1|15
TGTGCCAGCAGTGAAAACAGGGGGTTGGACTACGAGCAGTACTTC
CASSENRGLDYEQYF
>TRBV18|TRBJ2-7|few|TRBD1|14
TGTGCCAGCTCACCACGACAGGGGGCGGGCGAGCAGTACTTC
CASSPRQGAGEQYF
>TRBV7-2|TRBJ2-7|-|-|12
TGTGCCAGCAGCCCTCGAGGCTACGAGCAGTACTTC
CASSPRGYEQYF
>TRBV27|TRBJ2-2|-|-|12
TGTGCCAGCAGTGTTCTCGTCGGGGAGCTGTTTTTT
CASSVLVGELFF
>TRBV5-4|TRBJ2-7|-|TRBD1|16
TGTGCCAGCAGCCCCACTCCCGCCAGGGGGCTCTACGAGCAGTACTTC
CASSPTPARGLYEQYF
>TRBV5-1|TRBJ2-1|-|TRBD2|16
TGCGCCAGCAGCTTGGGTCCAGCGGGAGTGGAAAATGAGCAGTTCTTC
CASSLGPAGVENEQFF